The present TCR beta chain was sequenced within a study of regulatory T cells in long-lasting Graves disease. Germline loops: CDR1 MGHRA, CDR2 YSYEKL. Trimming pared 7 bases from V and 2 bases from J, leaving 20 bases between. This CDR3 is built from 16 residues. HTBI primers from iRepertoire and Arm-PCR of CDR3 regions yielded the TCR beta libraries. TCRdb re-analysed the multiplex PCR reads in MiXCR, keeping a single row per CDR3 protein. The repertoire includes about 620,000 distinct CDR3 sequences, less than 20% of them detected once, and about 18% sits in the top ten. Time point defined: newly diagnosed GD, antithyroid drugs for less than 3 months. The TCR library was prepared using RNA isolated from PBMCs. The data were also submitted as part of a second study, on T cells in Graves' hyperthyroidism and ophthalmopathy.

This clonotype originated in a woman aged 30 to 39 with Graves disease. The material sequenced was peripheral blood mononuclear cells (PBMCs), taken at new diagnosis, from a patient treated with antithyroid drugs. The chain is built from TRBV4-1 and TRBJ2-5, with D tentatively TRBD2 (7 bases). CDR3 nucleotides: TGCGCCAGCACCCGAGGGGGGGGAGGGTTTCAAGAGACCCAGTACTTC. Translation: CASTRGGGGFQETQYF.